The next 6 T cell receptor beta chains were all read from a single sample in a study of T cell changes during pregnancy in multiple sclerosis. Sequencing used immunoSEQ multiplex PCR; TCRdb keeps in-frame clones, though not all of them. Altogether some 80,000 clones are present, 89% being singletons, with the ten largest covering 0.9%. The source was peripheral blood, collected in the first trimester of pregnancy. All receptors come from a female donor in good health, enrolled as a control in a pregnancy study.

The CDR3 protein is CASSFGNRDRLLGYTF. The CDR3 DNA is TGTGCCAGCAGCTTTGGAAACAGGGACCGTCTCTTAGGCTACACCTTC. V gene TRBV7-9 combines with J gene TRBJ1-2; weak D call: TRBD1 (6 bases). CDR1 SEHNR and CDR2 FQNEAQ come from the germline V gene (reference sequence). V was cut by 3 bases and J by 8 bases, with 22 bases left in between. There are 16 residues in the CDR3.

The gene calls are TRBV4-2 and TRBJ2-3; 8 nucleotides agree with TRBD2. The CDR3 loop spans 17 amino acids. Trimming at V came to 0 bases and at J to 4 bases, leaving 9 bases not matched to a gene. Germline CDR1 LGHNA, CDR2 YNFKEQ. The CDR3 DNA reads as TGTGCCAGCAGCCAAGATACTAGCGGCGAGCGGGCAGATACGCAGTATTTT. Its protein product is CASSQDTSGERADTQYF.

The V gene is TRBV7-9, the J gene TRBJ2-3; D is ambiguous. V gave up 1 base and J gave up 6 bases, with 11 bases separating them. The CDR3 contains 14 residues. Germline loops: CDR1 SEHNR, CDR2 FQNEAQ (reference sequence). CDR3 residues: CASSLGTVGDTQYF. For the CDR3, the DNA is TGTGCCAGCAGCTTAGGCACCGTCGGGGATACGCAGTATTTT.

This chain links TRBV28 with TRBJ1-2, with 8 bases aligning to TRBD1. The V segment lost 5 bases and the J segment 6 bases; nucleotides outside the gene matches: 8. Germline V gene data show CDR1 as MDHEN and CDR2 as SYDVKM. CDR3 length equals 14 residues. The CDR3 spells CASSLYRGWDGYTF. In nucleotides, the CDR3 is TGTGCCAGCAGTCTTTACAGGGGGTGGGATGGCTACACCTTC.

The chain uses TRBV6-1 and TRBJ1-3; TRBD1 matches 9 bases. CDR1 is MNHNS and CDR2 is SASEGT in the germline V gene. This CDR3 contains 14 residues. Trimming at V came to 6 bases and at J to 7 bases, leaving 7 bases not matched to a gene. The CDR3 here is CASRSGQGINTIYF. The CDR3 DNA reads TGTGCCAGCAGGAGTGGACAGGGGATCAACACCATATATTTT.

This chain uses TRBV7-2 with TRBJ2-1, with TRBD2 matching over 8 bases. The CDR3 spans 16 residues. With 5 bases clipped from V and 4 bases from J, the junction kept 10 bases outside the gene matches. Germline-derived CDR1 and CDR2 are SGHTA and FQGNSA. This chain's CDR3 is CASSRAIAGGYNEQFF. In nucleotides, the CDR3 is TGTGCCAGCAGCCGGGCTATTGCGGGGGGTTACAATGAGCAGTTCTTC.